The 17 T cell receptor beta chains below were found in one sample sequenced in a study of T cell repertoires in cytomegalovirus infection. No antigens are known for them. TCRdb ran MiXCR on the reads and lists one entry per CDR3 protein. This table has some 700,000 distinct CDR3 sequences, roughly 33% appearing once. The sample consisted of cultured PBMCs, taken from culture after CMV antigen stimulation. The receptors stem from a human donor in good health (CMV status not recorded). Some clones in this sample may be carry-over from other donors' samples.

This clonotype was found a few times. The V and J genes are TRBV6-1 and TRBJ1-5; no definite D call. The CDR3 is made up of 12 amino acids. The V end was cut by 5 bases, the J end by 5 bases, with 7 bases between. Germline lookup yields CDR1 MNHNS and CDR2 SASEGT. The CDR3 nucleotides read TGTGCCAGCAGTTACGCTGATCAGCCCCAGCATTTT. Its translation: CASSYADQPQHF.

The rearrangement links TRBV28 to TRBJ2-7, with unresolved D. The germline CDR1 and CDR2 sequences are MDHEN and SYDVKM. This CDR3 has 12 residues. With 2 bases removed from V and 7 bases from J, the gap between germline ends came to 9 bases. CDR3 sequence (DNA): TGTGCCAGCAGTTTACGGACCTTTGAGCAGTACTTC. Translating gives CASSLRTFEQYF.

The chain has TRBV28 and TRBJ2-5; 14 positions match TRBD2. CDR1 is MDHEN and CDR2 is SYDVKM in the germline V gene. With 5 bases clipped from V and 5 bases from J, the junction kept 10 bases outside the gene matches. The CDR3 runs to 17 residues. In nucleotides, the CDR3 is TGTGCCAGCAGTACCCAGACTAGCGGGGGGGCTTGGGAGACCCAGTACTTC. Its translation: CASSTQTSGGAWETQYF.

This clonotype was picked up a small number of times. The rearrangement uses TRBV19 and TRBJ2-2; 11 bases map to TRBD2. CDR3 length: 14 residues. Germline CDR1 LNHDA, CDR2 SQIVND (reference sequence). The J segment lost 4 bases and the V segment lost 6 bases, leaving 1 base of the junction unmatched. This CDR3 reads CASSGTSGTGELFF. DNA for the CDR3: TGTGCCAGTAGCGGGACTAGCGGCACCGGGGAGCTGTTTTTT.

The CDR3 nucleotides are TGTGCCAGCAGCTTTGAGACTAGCGGCTACAATGAGCAGTTCTTC. Encoded protein: CASSFETSGYNEQFF. The rearrangement links TRBV11-2 to TRBJ2-1, with 9 bases that match TRBD2. Germline CDR1 SGHAT, CDR2 FQNNGV. With V trimmed by 3 bases and J by 3 bases, 3 bases remained unmatched. The CDR3 is 15 residues long.

The CDR3 spells CASSLESIGGELFF. The CDR3, as DNA: TGTGCCAGCAGCTTAGAATCCATTGGCGGGGAGCTGTTTTTT. The genes are TRBV7-2 and TRBJ2-2; D unresolved. Deletions cut 1 base from V and 7 bases from J, with 10 bases between. The CDR3 length is 14 residues. Germline CDR1 is SGHTA and CDR2 is FQGNSA.

A few counts support this clonotype. The chain has TRBV11-2 and TRBJ1-1; D is possibly TRBD1 (6 bases). The CDR3 is 13 residues long. Looked up from germline, CDR1 is SGHAT and CDR2 is FQNNGV. V was shortened by 8 bases and J by 5 bases, with 15 bases between the two germline ends. The CDR3 DNA reads TGTGCCAGCCTTACGGGGGCTCATACTGAAGCTTTCTTT. As protein: CASLTGAHTEAFF. The full variable domain, completed using reference TRBV11-2 and TRBJ1-1, is EAGVAQSPRYKIIEKRQSVAFWCNPISGHATLYWYQQILGQGPKLLIQFQNNGVVDDSQLPKDRFSAERLKGVDSTLKIQPAKLEDSAVYLCASLTGAHTEAFFGQGTRLTVV.

The chain recombines TRBV12-3 or TRBV12-4 with TRBJ2-3, with a weak D call TRBD2 (6 bases). The CDR3 contains 14 residues. V shed 7 bases and J shed 1 base, with 12 bases lying between them. The CDR3 DNA reads TGTGCCAGCACCTGGGGGGTGGGCACAGATACGCAGTATTTT. It translates to CASTWGVGTDTQYF.

As to this clonotype: No conserved phenylalanine or tryptophan is present at the end of the CDR3, so a read error is the likely explanation. This chain uses TRBV20-1 with TRBJ2-1, with D maybe TRBD2 (5 bases). The CDR3 covers 16 residues. V lost 3 bases and J lost 0, with 15 bases in between. In germline, CDR1 is DFQATT, CDR2 SNEGSKA (reference sequence). The CDR3 region is CSASEVAPSSYNEQFL. CDR3 nucleotides: TGCAGTGCTAGTGAGGTAGCGCCAAGCTCCTACAATGAGCAGTTCTTA.

This clonotype was found many times. The chain couples TRBV7-8 to TRBJ1-2, with no clear D. With 5 bases removed from V and 7 bases from J, the gap between germline ends came to 14 bases. This CDR3 has 13 residues. The V gene's germline CDR1 is SGHVS and CDR2 FQNEAQ. Here the CDR3 reads CASSPTRVAGYTF. Written as DNA, the CDR3 is TGTGCCAGCAGCCCCACCCGGGTGGCTGGCTACACCTTC. The variable domain in full, completed from reference TRBV7-8 and TRBJ1-2, reads GAGVSQSPRYKVAKRGQDVALRCDPISGHVSLFWYQQALGQGPEFLTYFQNEAQLDKSGLPSDRFFAERPEGSVSTLKIQRTQQEDSAVYLCASSPTRVAGYTFGSGTRLTVV.

This clonotype occurred a few times. This chain links TRBV12-3 or TRBV12-4 with TRBJ2-7; TRBD1 might be the D (6 bases). Trimming shortened V by 6 bases and J by 0 bases, and 15 bases separated the two germline ends. The CDR3 loop spans 15 amino acids. The CDR3 sequence is CASRRTTGSSYEQYF. The CDR3 DNA sequence: TGTGCCAGCAGGCGGACGACAGGCAGCTCCTACGAGCAGTACTTC.

This chain links TRBV25-1 with TRBJ2-1, with 12 nucleotides matching TRBD2. Germline V gene sequence: CDR1 MGHDK, CDR2 SYGVNS. The J segment lost 9 bases and the V segment lost 5 bases, leaving 5 bases of the junction unmatched. The CDR3 covers 14 residues. This CDR3 reads CASSRTSGAPEQFF. The CDR3 DNA reads TGTGCCAGCAGTCGGACTAGCGGGGCGCCTGAGCAGTTCTTC.

CDR3 loop: CARTDQETQYF. DNA for the CDR3: TGCGCCAGGACAGACCAAGAGACCCAGTACTTC. The chain employs TRBV10-2 and TRBJ2-5, with D perhaps matching TRBD1 (5 bases). This CDR3 contains 11 residues. Germline CDR1 reads WSHSY; CDR2 reads SAAADI. The V and J ends lost 9 bases and 0 bases respectively, with 5 bases between them.

The chain links TRBV18 to TRBJ2-7; D unclear. Germline V gene lookup returns CDR1 KGHSH and CDR2 LQKENI. This CDR3 is built from 14 residues. Between the trimmed V and J ends, which lost 6 bases and 3 bases, there was a span of 15 bases. The CDR3 protein is CASSPRGRNYEQYF. CDR3 coding DNA: TGTGCCAGCTCTCCGAGAGGACGGAACTACGAGCAGTACTTC.

This clonotype was detected a few times. This sequence joins TRBV19 and TRBJ2-1; tentatively, D is TRBD2 (5 bases). The CDR3 extends over 14 amino acids. V lost 3 bases and J 8 bases, leaving 14 bases between the germline ends. Germline assignment: CDR1 LNHDA and CDR2 SQIVND (reference sequence). This CDR3 is CASSIGEGLYEQFF. CDR3 DNA: TGTGCCAGTAGTATTGGTGAGGGCCTCTATGAGCAGTTCTTC.

In this sample, this clonotype turned up a few times. The chain uses TRBV19 and TRBJ2-1; 7 nucleotides line up with TRBD2. The germline CDR1 and CDR2 sequences are LNHDA and SQIVND (reference sequence). CDR3 length: 15 amino acids. V trimming: 1 base; J trimming: 6 bases; junction bases outside the gene matches: 6. In DNA, the CDR3 is TGTGCCAGTAGTATAGCGGGGCTAGCGGTCAATGAGCAGTTCTTC. Its translation is CASSIAGLAVNEQFF. Full variable domain (remainder filled in from reference TRBV19 and TRBJ2-1): DGGITQSPKYLFRKEGQNVTLSCEQNLNHDAMYWYRQDPGQGLRLIYYSQIVNDFQKGDIAEGYSVSREKKESFPLTVTSAQKNPTAFYLCASSIAGLAVNEQFFGPGTRLTVL.

This clonotype was counted only a few times. The V call is TRBV6-2 or TRBV6-3, the J call TRBJ2-7, with TRBD1 identical over 10 bases. J gave up 4 bases and V 5 bases, and 11 bases lay outside the gene matches. Germline V gives CDR1 MNHEY, CDR2 SVGEGT. CDR3 size: 16 residues. The CDR3 DNA follows: TGTGCCAGCAGTAGGGTCCCGGGACAGGGGAAATACGAGCAGTACTTC. The encoded protein is CASSRVPGQGKYEQYF.